The 7 T cell receptor beta chains below come from one sample, sequenced in a study of T cells after posttransplantation cyclophosphamide. Control samples came 1 year after myeloablative marrow transplants with methotrexate plus calcineurin inhibitor. The repertoire was sequenced with immunoSEQ multiplex PCR; TCRdb's copy has only in-frame clones and lacks some. The sample shows some 21,000 clones, about 86% of them seen only once. Sequencing was performed on PBMCs, taken 362 days after allogeneic stem cell transplant with calcineurin inhibitor and methotrexate. The receptors derive from a female patient in her thirties or forties who received an allogeneic stem cell transplant from an unrelated donor, was CMV-positive, and had acute and chronic GVHD. Some T cells may arise from the graft donor.

This chain links TRBV7-6 with TRBJ1-2, with D tentatively TRBD1 (5 bases). Trimming removed 4 bases at V and 1 base at J, with 19 bases between. There are 17 residues in the CDR3. Germline CDR1 and CDR2: SGHVS and FNYEAQ. The CDR3 loop is CASSSGTGRVYNYGYTF. Here the CDR3 DNA reads TGTGCCAGCAGCTCCGGGACTGGGAGGGTTTATAACTATGGCTACACCTTC.

This clone was seen only a few times. This sequence joins TRBV19 and TRBJ1-2; 8 bases agree with TRBD1. V was clipped by 10 bases and J by 8 bases; unmatched bases: 12. Germline lookup yields CDR1 LNHDA and CDR2 SQIVND (reference sequence). This CDR3 is built from 13 residues. The CDR3 sequence is CATVDRASGGYTF. As DNA, the CDR3 is TGTGCCACGGTGGACAGGGCTTCGGGCGGCTACACCTTC.

The chain links TRBV30 to TRBJ2-1, with 8 bases lining up with TRBD2. CDR3 length: 13 amino acids. V lost 4 bases and J lost 4; bases outside the gene matches: 3. Germline CDR1 and CDR2: GTSNPN and SVGIG (reference sequence). CDR3 nucleotides: TGTGCCTGGATAGCGGGGCGATACAATGAGCAGTTCTTC. It translates to CAWIAGRYNEQFF.

V and J are TRBV6-6 and TRBJ2-3, with D perhaps matching TRBD2 (7 bases). The V and J ends lost 5 bases and 7 bases respectively, with 19 bases between them. The CDR3 is made up of 15 amino acids. CDR1 and CDR2 (germline): MNHNY, SVGAGI (reference sequence). CDR3 DNA: TGTGCCAGCAGTCGGGACGGGGGGACAACACATACGCAGTATTTT. Its protein is CASSRDGGTTHTQYF.

This chain joins TRBV28 and TRBJ2-5; no clear D gene. Trimming stripped 4 bases from V and 4 bases from J, with 7 bases between. The CDR3 runs to 12 residues. Germline V CDR1 and CDR2: MDHEN, SYDVKM. CDR3 sequence reads: CASSSFSETQYF. In nucleotides, the CDR3 is TGTGCCAGCAGTTCTTTTTCAGAGACCCAGTACTTC.

The CDR3 loop is CASSLEFRELFF. The CDR3 coding sequence is TGTGCCAGCAGCCTCGAGTTTCGGGAGCTGTTTTTT. This sequence joins TRBV11-2 and TRBJ2-2, with D uncertain. This CDR3 has 12 residues. Germline lookup yields CDR1 SGHAT and CDR2 FQNNGV. Trimming shortened V by 5 bases and J by 9 bases, and 10 bases separated the two germline ends.

The V gene is TRBV10-1, the J gene TRBJ2-7; D is ambiguous. Trimming took 6 bases from V and 7 from J, leaving 22 bases between them. CDR1 is WNHNN and CDR2 is SYGVQD in the germline V gene (reference sequence). The CDR3 runs to 15 residues. CDR3 nucleotides: TGCGCCAGCAGGCTGCGTTGGAGAAGACTCAGTGAGCAGTACTTC. This sequence encodes CASRLRWRRLSEQYF.